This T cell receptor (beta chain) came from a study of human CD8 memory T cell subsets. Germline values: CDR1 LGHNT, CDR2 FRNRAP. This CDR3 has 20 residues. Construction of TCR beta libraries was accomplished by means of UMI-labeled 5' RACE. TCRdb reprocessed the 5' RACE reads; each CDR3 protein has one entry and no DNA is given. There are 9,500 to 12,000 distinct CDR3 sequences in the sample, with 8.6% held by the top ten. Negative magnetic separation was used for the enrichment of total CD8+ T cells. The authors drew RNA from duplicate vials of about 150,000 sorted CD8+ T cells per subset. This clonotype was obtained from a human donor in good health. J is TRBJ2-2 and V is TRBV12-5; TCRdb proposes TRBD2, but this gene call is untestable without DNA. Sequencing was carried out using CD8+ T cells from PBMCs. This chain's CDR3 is CASGLVLLELAEPNTGELFF.